Listed below are T cell receptor beta chains from one sample, sequenced in a study of cytomegalovirus exposure and HLA in healthy donors. Assay used: immunoSEQ multiplex PCR; TCRdb lists only in-frame clones, some missing. Among 90,000 to 150,000 clones listed, around four fifths were seen once. Sequenced input: PBMCs. The receptors originated from a man in his forties or fifties in good health and CMV-seronegative. CDR3s include the opening cysteine and the closing phenylalanine or tryptophan. The D gene is left open where the match is weak. For some rows the clone size is stated as once, few or many, or as a class when expanded; others skip it.

V gene	clone size	CDR3 length	D gene	J gene	CDR3 protein
TRBV6-5	NA	14	NA	TRBJ1-5	CASSTRGVSQPQHF
TRBV9	NA	14	NA	TRBJ1-1	CASSVGRMNTEAFF
TRBV7-7	NA	16	TRBD2	TRBJ2-7	CASSPGGAATPYEQYF
TRBV6-6	NA	14	NA	TRBJ1-1	CASSYAYSQTEAFF
TRBV5-6	NA	12	NA	TRBJ1-1	CASSIHPAGAFF
TRBV10-2	NA	14	NA	TRBJ1-4	CASIAGGANEKLFF
TRBV19	NA	13	TRBD1	TRBJ1-1	CASSIPGTGMVFF
TRBV6-1	NA	13	NA	TRBJ1-1	CASSRSGDTEAFF
TRBV11-2	NA	13	NA	TRBJ1-1	CASSLVAGGRAFF
TRBV4-2	NA	14	NA	TRBJ2-7	CASSPQAQAYEQYF
TRBV19	NA	14	TRBD1	TRBJ1-5	CASSGTEVYQPQHF
TRBV9	NA	14	TRBD1	TRBJ1-2	CASSGPGQGTGYTF
TRBV28	NA	16	TRBD2	TRBJ2-3	CASGRLAGDLSDTQYF
TRBV10-2	NA	12	NA	TRBJ2-3	CASSEGGYTQYF
TRBV4-3	NA	15	NA	TRBJ2-1	CASSQDFGGLGEQFF
TRBV30	NA	13	NA	TRBJ1-2	CAWSVEPRGGYTF
TRBV18	NA	15	NA	TRBJ1-1	CASSQTGDGYTEAFF
TRBV27	NA	15	NA	TRBJ2-1	CASSLLRSSYNEQFF
TRBV18	NA	18	TRBD1	TRBJ2-2	CASSPQDRGSSGTGELFF
TRBV6-6	NA	14	TRBD1	TRBJ2-1	CASSRDRGNNEQFF
TRBV29-1	few	16	TRBD2	TRBJ2-1	CSVDGASGSSYNEQFF
TRBV4-3	NA	15	TRBD2	TRBJ2-7	CASSLGLAENYEQYF
TRBV19	NA	14	TRBD1	TRBJ1-5	CASSPTDRSQPQHF
TRBV5-1	NA	15	TRBD2	TRBJ2-1	CASSTAGDPYNEQFF
TRBV6-1	NA	14	TRBD2	TRBJ2-5	CASSAKSGGETQYF
TRBV19	few	18	TRBD2	TRBJ2-7	CASSGSSTGLVHPYEQYF
TRBV2	NA	13	NA	TRBJ2-2	CASNKLLAGELFF
TRBV11-3	NA	13	NA	TRBJ2-7	CASSTVQGSEQYF
TRBV6-6	NA	14	NA	TRBJ2-4	CASSDRGARDSQYF
TRBV11-2	NA	13	NA	TRBJ2-7	CASSLTDSYEQYF
TRBV28	NA	14	TRBD1	TRBJ2-2	CAGRSGQFFGELFF
TRBV15	NA	18	TRBD1	TRBJ1-1	CATSREGVNRGLNTEAFF